These T cell receptor beta chains were read from a single sample in a study of early T cells in non-severe SARS-CoV-2 infection. One entry per CDR3 protein, called by TCRdb with MiXCR from the 5' RACE reads. This table holds about 19,000 distinct CDR3 sequences, approximately 4% found once. The sample consisted of whole blood. The receptors come from an adult who was a healthcare worker with PCR-confirmed SARS-CoV-2 infection or an uninfected control (not recorded which). Both conserved end residues are part of each CDR3. D genes are given only for firm matches. Clone size is not always given. Where it is, it says once, few, many or a class for expanded clones.

TRBV19	TRBJ2-7	.	many	CASSIVGGSCEQCF	TGTGCCAGTAGTATTGTAGGAGGCTCCTGCGAGCAGTGCTTC
TRBV6-4	TRBJ2-3	TRBD2	many	CASSERGGTDTQYF	TGTGCCAGCAGTGAGCGGGGGGGCACAGATACGCAGTATTTT
TRBV20-1	TRBJ1-2	.	many	CSARDDGQFGYGYTF	TGCAGTGCTAGAGATGACGGACAGTTTGGCTATGGCTACACCTTC
TRBV7-2	TRBJ1-1	.	many	CASSPGIAEAFF	TGTGCCAGCAGCCCGGGGATAGCTGAAGCTTTCTTT
TRBV11-2	TRBJ1-2	.	many	CASSLGRHYGYTF	TGTGCCAGCAGCCTGGGACGGCACTATGGCTACACCTTC
TRBV3-1	TRBJ1-4	.	.	CASSQDPPGGGREKLFF	TGTGCCAGCAGCCAAGATCCCCCCGGGGGGGGGCGTGAAAAACTGTTTTTT
TRBV25-1	TRBJ1-6	.	many	CASSGDRDRSYNSPLHF	TGTGCCAGCAGTGGAGACAGAGACCGCTCCTATAATTCACCCCTCCACTTT
TRBV7-9	TRBJ2-7	.	medium-sized	CASSLFSYEQYF	TGTGCCAGCAGCTTATTCTCCTACGAGCAGTACTTC
TRBV5-1	TRBJ2-3	.	few	CASSLLRDTQYF	TGCGCCAGCAGCTTGTTAAGGGATACGCAGTATTTT
TRBV6-1	TRBJ2-1	.	many	CASSEYRVRRNEQFF	TGTGCCAGCAGTGAATACAGGGTCCGCCGAAATGAGCAGTTCTTC
TRBV19	TRBJ2-7	.	medium-sized	CASSIRVGGQNTYEQYF	TGTGCCAGTAGTATTCGCGTGGGCGGACAGAACACCTACGAGCAGTACTTC
TRBV5-1	TRBJ2-7	TRBD2	many	CASSLGARGGEQYF	TGCGCCAGCAGCTTGGGGGCTCGCGGGGGCGAGCAGTACTTC
TRBV12-3/TRBV12-4	TRBJ2-6	TRBD1	.	CASSFVRDRGPSGANVLTF	TGTGCCAGCAGTTTCGTCCGGGACAGGGGACCTTCTGGGGCCAACGTCCTGACTTTC
TRBV27	TRBJ2-4	TRBD1	many	CASSSLDRVHIQYF	TGTGCCAGCAGTTCGCTGGACAGGGTGCACATTCAGTACTTC
TRBV19	TRBJ2-4	TRBD2	many	CASSRGGILAKNIQYF	TGTGCCAGTAGTAGGGGGGGTATCCTAGCCAAAAACATTCAGTACTTC
TRBV30	TRBJ2-7	TRBD1	many	CAWSGPGTGGKYEQYF	TGTGCCTGGAGTGGCCCCGGGACAGGGGGCAAATACGAGCAGTACTTC
TRBV6-5	TRBJ2-6	.	many	CASRTYPSFILGANVLTF	TGTGCCAGCAGAACCTACCCCTCCTTCATTCTGGGGGCCAACGTCCTGACTTTC
TRBV12-3/TRBV12-4	TRBJ1-4	.	many	CASSLSREKLFF	TGTGCCAGCAGTTTGAGCAGGGAAAAACTGTTTTTT
TRBV7-8	TRBJ2-1	.	many	CASSSVAYNEQFF	TGTGCCAGCAGCTCGGTAGCCTACAATGAGCAGTTCTTC
TRBV2	TRBJ1-5	TRBD1	.	CASSPPGQGGRPQHF	TGTGCCAGCAGTCCCCCGGGACAGGGGGGTAGGCCCCAGCATTTT
TRBV7-2	TRBJ1-1	.	.	CASSSVLTDTEAFF	TGTGCCAGCAGCTCCGTCCTGACCGACACTGAAGCTTTCTTT
TRBV10-3	TRBJ2-7	TRBD1	many	CATTPPNRGTNEQYF	TGTGCCACCACACCCCCCAACAGGGGCACGAACGAGCAGTACTTC
TRBV7-8	TRBJ2-5	TRBD1	many	CASSLRGTGVGETQYF	TGTGCCAGCAGCTTAAGAGGGACAGGGGTAGGAGAGACCCAGTACTTC
TRBV5-1	TRBJ2-1	.	.	CASSLAPGVYDEQFF	TGCGCCAGCAGCTTGGCCCCGGGGGTGTACGATGAGCAGTTCTTC